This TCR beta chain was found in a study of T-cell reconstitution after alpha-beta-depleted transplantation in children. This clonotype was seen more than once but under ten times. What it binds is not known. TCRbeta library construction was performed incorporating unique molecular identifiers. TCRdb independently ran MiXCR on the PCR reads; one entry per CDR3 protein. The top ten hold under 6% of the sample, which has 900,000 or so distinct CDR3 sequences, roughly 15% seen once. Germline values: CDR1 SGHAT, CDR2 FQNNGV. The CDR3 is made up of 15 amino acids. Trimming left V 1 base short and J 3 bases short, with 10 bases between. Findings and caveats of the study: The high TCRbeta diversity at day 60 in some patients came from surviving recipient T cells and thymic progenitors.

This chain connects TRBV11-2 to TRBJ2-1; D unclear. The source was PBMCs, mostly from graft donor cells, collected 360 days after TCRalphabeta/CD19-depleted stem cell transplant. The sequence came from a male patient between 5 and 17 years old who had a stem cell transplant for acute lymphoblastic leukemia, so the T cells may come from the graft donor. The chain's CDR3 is CASSLVYGSYNEQFF. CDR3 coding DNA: TGTGCCAGCAGCTTAGTATATGGTAGCTACAATGAGCAGTTCTTC.